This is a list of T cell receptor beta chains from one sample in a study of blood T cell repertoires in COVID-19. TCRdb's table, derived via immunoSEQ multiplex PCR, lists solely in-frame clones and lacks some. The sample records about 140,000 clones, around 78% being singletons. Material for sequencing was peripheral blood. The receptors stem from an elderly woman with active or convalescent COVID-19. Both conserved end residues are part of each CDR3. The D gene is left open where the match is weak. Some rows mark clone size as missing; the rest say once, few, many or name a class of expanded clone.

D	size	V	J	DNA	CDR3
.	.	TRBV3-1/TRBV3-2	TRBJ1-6	TGTGCCAGCAGCCACGATCACCGGGGTTCACCCCTCCACTTT	CASSHDHRGSPLHF
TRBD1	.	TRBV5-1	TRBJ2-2	TGCGCCAGCAGCTTGGGAAGGGGGACAGCGAACACCGGGGAGCTGTTTTTT	CASSLGRGTANTGELFF
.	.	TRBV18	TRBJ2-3	TGTGCCAGCTCACCACCCCGTGCGGATACGCAGTATTTT	CASSPPRADTQYF
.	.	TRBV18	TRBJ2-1	TGTGCCAGCTCACCAGGCGGTAATGAGCAGTTCTTC	CASSPGGNEQFF
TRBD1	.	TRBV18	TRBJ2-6	TGTGCCAGCTCACGTGGTGGGACAGCCCTCTCTGGGGCCAACGTCCTGACTTTC	CASSRGGTALSGANVLTF
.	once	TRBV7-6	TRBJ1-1	TGTGCCAGCAGTCTCTATACAGTACCTCAGGGCCCGAACACTGAAGCTTTCTTT	CASSLYTVPQGPNTEAFF
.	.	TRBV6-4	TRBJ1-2	TGTGCCAGCAGGAGCACCTCATCCGGCTATGGCTACACCTTC	CASRSTSSGYGYTF
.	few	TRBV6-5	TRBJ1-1	TGTGCCAGCAGTAAGGGACTGCACACTGAAGCTTTCTTT	CASSKGLHTEAFF
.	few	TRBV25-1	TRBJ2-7	TGTGCCAGCAGTGAATTGGTGGGGGGAAGCCTATCCTACGAGCAGTACTTC	CASSELVGGSLSYEQYF
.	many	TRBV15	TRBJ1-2	TGTGCCACCAGCAGAGATCGCCGGAGCTATGGCTACACCTTC	CATSRDRRSYGYTF
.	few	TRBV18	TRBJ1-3	TGTGCCAGCTCACCGTCGGGACATCGAAACACCATATATTTT	CASSPSGHRNTIYF
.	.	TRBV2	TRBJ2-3	TGTGCCAGCGGTACGTCAGGACTTCGGACAGATACGCAGTATTTT	CASGTSGLRTDTQYF
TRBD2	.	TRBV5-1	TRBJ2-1	TGCGCCAGCAGCTTGGCGCTAGCGGGGGTGAATGAGCAGTTCTTC	CASSLALAGVNEQFF
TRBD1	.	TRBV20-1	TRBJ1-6	TGCAGTGCTAGTGTCAACAGGGGAGATTCACCCCTCCACTTT	CSASVNRGDSPLHF
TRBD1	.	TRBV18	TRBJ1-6	TGTGCCAGCTCACTTGGGACAGGCTATAATTCACCCCTCCACTTT	CASSLGTGYNSPLHF
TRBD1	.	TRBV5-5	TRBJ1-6	TGTGCCAGCAGCAAAAAACGGACAGGGCAGAATTCACCCCTCCACTTT	CASSKKRTGQNSPLHF
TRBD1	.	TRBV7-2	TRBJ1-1	TGTGCCAGCAGCGCAAGACAGGGCCTGAACACTGAAGCTTTCTTT	CASSARQGLNTEAFF
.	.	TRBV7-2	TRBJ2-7	TGTGCCAGCAGCCCTATGTACGAGCAGTACTTC	CASSPMYEQYF
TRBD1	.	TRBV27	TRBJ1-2	TGTGCCAGCAGTTTAAACGGGCGGGGACAGGGGGGCTACACCTTC	CASSLNGRGQGGYTF
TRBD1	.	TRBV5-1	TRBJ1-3	TGCGCCAGCAGCTTGGCCCTCGGGACAGGAGGAAACACCATATATTTT	CASSLALGTGGNTIYF
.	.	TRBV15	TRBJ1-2	TGTGCCACCAGCAGAGATGGAGGGTCAGGTCGGGATGGCTACACCTTC	CATSRDGGSGRDGYTF
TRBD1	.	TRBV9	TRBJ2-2	TGTGCCAGCAGCGGGGGACAGGGGAAGGGACACACCGGGGAGCTGTTTTTT	CASSGGQGKGHTGELFF
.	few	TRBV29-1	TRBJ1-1	TGCAGCGTTGGGGAGGCGGGGGCTCAACACTCCAACACTGAAGCTTTCTTT	CSVGEAGAQHSNTEAFF
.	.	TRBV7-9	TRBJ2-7	TGTGCCAGCAGCTCAGGGTTGAGATACGAGCAGTACTTC	CASSSGLRYEQYF
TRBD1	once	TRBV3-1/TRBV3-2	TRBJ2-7	TGTGCCAGCAGCCAACCAGGACAGGGGGGAACTTACGAGCAGTACTTC	CASSQPGQGGTYEQYF
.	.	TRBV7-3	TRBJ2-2	TGTGCCAGCAGCTTAACAGCGACCACCGGGGAGCTGTTTTTT	CASSLTATTGELFF
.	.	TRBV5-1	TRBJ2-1	TGCGCCAGCAGCCCCCGGGGAGGTCAATCCCCCTACAATGAGCAGTTCTTC	CASSPRGGQSPYNEQFF
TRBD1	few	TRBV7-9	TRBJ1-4	TGTGCCAGCAGCTCGCGGCGACAGGGACATGAAAAACTGTTTTTT	CASSSRRQGHEKLFF
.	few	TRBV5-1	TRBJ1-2	TGCGCCAGCAGCCCGGCGGGGGGCACCTATGGCTACACCTTC	CASSPAGGTYGYTF
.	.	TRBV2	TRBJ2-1	TGTGCCAGCAGTGAAAGGGGGGGACAGTTCTTC	CASSERGGQFF
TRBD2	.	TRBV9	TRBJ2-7	TGTGCCAGTTCAAGCGGGGGGGCCTCCGAGCAGTACTTC	CASSSGGASEQYF
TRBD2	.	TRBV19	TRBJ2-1	TGTGCCAGTAGTATATCGCGGGGGGGCCCCTACAATGAGCAGTTCTTC	CASSISRGGPYNEQFF
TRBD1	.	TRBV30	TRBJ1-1	TGTGCCTGGAAGGACAGGCCGAACACTGAAGCTTTCTTT	CAWKDRPNTEAFF
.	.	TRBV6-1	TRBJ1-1	TGTGCCAGCAGTGAACTACCAGGGGCGAACACTGAAGCTTTCTTT	CASSELPGANTEAFF
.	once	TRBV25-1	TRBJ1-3	TGTGCCAGCAGTGGAGGCGGAAACACCATATATTTT	CASSGGGNTIYF
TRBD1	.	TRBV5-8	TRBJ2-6	TGTGCCAGCAGCTCCACAACGGACAGGGTTCCTTTTCCTGGGGCCAACGTCCTGACTTTC	CASSSTTDRVPFPGANVLTF
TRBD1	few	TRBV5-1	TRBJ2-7	TGCGCCAGCAGATTGGACGGACAGGCCTACGAGCAGTACTTC	CASRLDGQAYEQYF
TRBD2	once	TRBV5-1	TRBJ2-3	TGCGCCAGCAGCCGCGGGAGGGCGGGGGAGCGAACAGATACGCAGTATTTT	CASSRGRAGERTDTQYF
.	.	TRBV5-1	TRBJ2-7	TGCGCCAGCAGCTTGGGGCAGGGTATTTTCCACGAGCAGTACTTC	CASSLGQGIFHEQYF
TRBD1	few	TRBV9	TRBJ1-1	TGTGCCAGCAGCGTAGTCTCAGGGGGGAACACTGAAGCTTTCTTT	CASSVVSGGNTEAFF
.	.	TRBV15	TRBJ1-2	TGTGCCACCAGCAGAGGAGCGGCCTCCTATGGCTACACCTTC	CATSRGAASYGYTF
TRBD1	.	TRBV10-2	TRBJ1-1	TGCGCCAGCTTGGGTAGTTATAGGGGGCTCACTGAAGCTTTCTTT	CASLGSYRGLTEAFF
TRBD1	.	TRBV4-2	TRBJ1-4	TGTGCCAGCAGCCAAGGGACAGGGGAAGAAAAACTGTTTTTT	CASSQGTGEEKLFF
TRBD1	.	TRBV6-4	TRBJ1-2	TGTGCCAGCAGTTCGACAGGGCAGGATGGCTACACCTTC	CASSSTGQDGYTF